These 13 T cell receptor beta chains came from one sample sequenced in a study of CD8 T cells in ankylosing spondylitis. One entry per CDR3 protein, called by TCRdb with MiXCR from the 5' RACE reads. The table records approximately 350,000 distinct CDR3 sequences, under 15% of them present only once. Input material: blood, either unsorted or a sorted T cell fraction (not recorded which). The receptors were sampled from a male donor with ankylosing spondylitis or in good health (not recorded which).

This clonotype has at least ten counts. This chain links TRBV12-3 or TRBV12-4 with TRBJ1-2; D is ambiguous. V dropped 5 bases and J dropped 2 bases, with 12 bases sitting between them. CDR3 length: 14 residues. The chain's CDR3 is CASSLRGGNYGYTF. Here the CDR3 DNA reads TGTGCCAGCAGTCTACGGGGAGGAAACTATGGCTACACCTTC.

In this sample, this clonotype turned up many times. The V and J genes are TRBV27 and TRBJ2-3; 8 nucleotides match TRBD2. The V gene end was trimmed by 5 bases and the J gene end by 1 base; junction bases not matched to a gene: 5. The length of the CDR3 is 15 residues. Germline lookup yields CDR1 MNHEY and CDR2 SMNVEV (reference sequence). The CDR3: CASSALAGRTDTQYF. In DNA form, the CDR3 reads TGTGCCAGCAGTGCGTTAGCGGGACGCACAGATACGCAGTATTTT.

This clonotype has more than one count but fewer than ten. V is TRBV24-1 and J is TRBJ2-3; 12 bases are shared with TRBD2. Germline V gene lookup returns CDR1 KGHDR and CDR2 SFDVKD. The ends lost 4 bases at V and 3 bases at J; junction bases unmatched: 4. The CDR3 contains 16 residues. CDR3 region: CATSDSGLAGTDTQYF. Here the CDR3 DNA reads TGTGCCACCAGTGACTCTGGACTAGCGGGGACAGATACGCAGTATTTT.

This clonotype showed up just once. V gene TRBV20-1 combines with J gene TRBJ2-7, with 8 positions matching TRBD2. CDR1 DFQATT and CDR2 SNEGSKA come from the germline V gene (reference sequence). The CDR3 is made up of 11 amino acids. Unmatched junction bases numbered 9, after V lost 6 bases and J lost 11 bases. CDR3 DNA: TGCAGTGCCCCCTTGGGCGGGGGGAAGTACTTC. Translated: CSAPLGGGKYF.

In DNA form, the CDR3 reads TGTGCCAGCAGCTCCTCCTCTAGTCCCTCGTACAATGAGCAGTTCTTC. Translating gives CASSSSSSPSYNEQFF. This chain joins TRBV5-5 and TRBJ2-1, with D unresolved. Germline CDR1 and CDR2: SGHKS and YYEKEE (reference sequence). V lost 3 bases and J lost 4, with 17 bases in between. The CDR3 extends over 16 amino acids.

The V gene is TRBV20-1, the J gene TRBJ2-3; possibly TRBD2 for D (6 bases). Germline V gene lookup returns CDR1 DFQATT and CDR2 SNEGSKA (reference sequence). The CDR3 has 13 residues. CDR3 DNA sequence: TGCAGCGGCCGGGAGTACAGCACAGATACGCAGTATTTT. It yields the protein CSGREYSTDTQYF.

Only a few counts were recorded for this clonotype. V usage is TRBV3-1 and J usage is TRBJ1-3; 8 bases match TRBD1. Per the germline V gene, CDR1 is LGHDT and CDR2 is YNNKEL (reference sequence). The CDR3 loop spans 15 amino acids. V lost 4 bases to trimming and J lost 4 bases; unmatched junction nucleotides: 6. Written as DNA, the CDR3 is TGTGCCAGCAGCCGGGACTCAGGGGGCGGAAACACCATATATTTT. It codes for CASSRDSGGGNTIYF.

This chain uses TRBV3-1 with TRBJ2-4; 10 positions match TRBD2. Trimming at V came to 4 bases and at J to 6 bases, leaving 9 bases not matched to a gene. CDR1 and CDR2 from the germline V gene are LGHDT and YNNKEL (reference sequence). The CDR3 totals 16 residues. For the CDR3, the DNA is TGTGCCAGCAGCCCCGGGGCACTAGCGGGGTTAAACATTCAGTACTTC. Amino acids: CASSPGALAGLNIQYF.

This clonotype was picked up a small number of times. This sequence joins TRBV5-1 and TRBJ2-5; possibly TRBD1 or TRBD2 for D (6 bases each). V lost 7 bases, J lost 1 base, and 17 bases lay in between. The CDR3 totals 15 residues. Germline V gene lookup returns CDR1 SGHRS and CDR2 YFSETQ. CDR3 amino acids: CASRGRQATQETQYF. CDR3 nucleotides: TGCGCCAGCCGGGGGAGACAGGCGACCCAAGAGACCCAGTACTTC.

The chain recombines TRBV4-1 with TRBJ2-5; TRBD2 might be the D (6 bases). Trimming stripped 1 base from V and 10 bases from J, with 22 bases between. The CDR3 sequence is 16 residues long. The germline gives CDR1 MGHRA, CDR2 YSYEKL. The CDR3 DNA sequence: TGCGCCAGCAGCCAAGTCGGGACTGCTCGGGGAATGAGCCAGTACTTC. Translation: CASSQVGTARGMSQYF.

This clonotype was counted a few times. The V gene is TRBV6-5, the J gene TRBJ1-2, with a possible D match to TRBD1 (5 bases). The CDR3 extends over 15 amino acids. In germline, CDR1 is MNHEY, CDR2 SVGAGI. V was pared by 0 bases and J by 6 bases, with 14 bases between. The CDR3 DNA reads TGTGCCAGCAGTTACTCGACAGCTTCTCGGGATGGCTACACCTTC. Translated: CASSYSTASRDGYTF.

The chain joins TRBV4-1 to TRBJ2-1; TRBD2 agrees at 8 bases. CDR1 and CDR2 from the germline V gene are MGHRA and YSYEKL. V gave up 3 bases and J gave up 5 bases; unmatched junction bases: 9. The CDR3 is 16 residues long. CDR3 amino acids: CASSHTGLASDNEQFF. CDR3 coding DNA: TGCGCCAGCAGCCACACAGGACTAGCATCGGACAATGAGCAGTTCTTC.

V is TRBV12-3 or TRBV12-4 and J is TRBJ2-7; D tentatively reads TRBD1 or TRBD2 (5 bases each). There are 14 residues in the CDR3. The V end was cut by 3 bases, the J end by 0 bases, with 9 bases between. CDR3 nucleotides: TGTGCCAGCAGTTTTGTGGGACCCTCCTACGAGCAGTACTTC. This gives the protein CASSFVGPSYEQYF.